These 15 T cell receptor beta chains share one sample of origin, sequenced in a study of metastatic and nonmetastatic thyroid tumors (TCRdb year 2020). Library creation used PCR. Data came from an Illumina HiSeq 4000. TCRdb ran its own pipeline on the public reads, namely fastp trimming at Q25 and MiXCR clone calling, and kept in-frame beta chains. For this sample the table gives 15,000 to 20,000 clones, of which roughly 26% were detected only once. The biggest ten clones account for 8.5% to 12% of the sample. No patient had received any treatment before thyroid surgery. The sample comprised adjacent normal tissue. These receptor sequences come from a female donor with papillary thyroid cancer or a benign thyroid nodule (not recorded which). Some clones in this sample may be carry-over from other donors' samples.

This clone was detected a few times. Its ends do not fully match the called genes, so a read error is possible. CDR3 loop: CASSYSIDREQYF. DNA for the CDR3: TGTGCCAGCAGCTACTCAATAGACCGCGAGCAGTACTTC. The gene calls are TRBV6-6 and TRBJ2-7; D is ambiguous. The germline gives CDR1 MNHNY, CDR2 SVGAGI (reference sequence). This CDR3 spans 13 amino acids.

The chain couples TRBV30 to TRBJ1-6; D may be TRBD1 (5 bases). CDR3 length equals 13 residues. Trimming took off 6 bases at V and 3 bases at J, with 9 bases between the two ends. Per the germline V gene, CDR1 is GTSNPN and CDR2 is SVGIG (reference sequence). CDR3 nucleotides: TGTGCCTGTTTGGGACGCTATAATTCACCCCTCCACTTT. This translates into CACLGRYNSPLHF.

The J gene is TRBJ1-1, the V gene TRBV6-5; unclear D gene. Germline V gene lookup returns CDR1 MNHEY and CDR2 SVGAGI. This CDR3 region has 11 residues. V was trimmed by 4 bases and J by 5 bases, leaving 5 bases between them. DNA for the CDR3: TGTGCCAGCAGTTCCGATACTGAAGCTTTCTTT. Amino acid sequence: CASSSDTEAFF.

The CDR3 sequence: CASRLTNRGYTF. The CDR3 DNA reads TGTGCCAGTAGATTGACAAATCGAGGCTACACCTTC. V gene TRBV19 combines with J gene TRBJ1-2; no definite D call. Deletions cut 6 bases from V and 8 bases from J, with 13 bases between. This CDR3 has 12 amino acids. Germline V gives CDR1 LNHDA, CDR2 SQIVND (reference sequence).

The gene calls are TRBV28 and TRBJ1-3; D uncertain. The V gene lost 8 bases and the J gene lost 0 bases, with 14 bases spanning the gap. Germline CDR1 is MDHEN and CDR2 is SYDVKM. The CDR3 has 15 residues. The DNA for the CDR3 is TGTGCCAGCGGCTTAAGCATGGGCTCTGGAAACACCATATATTTT. This codes for CASGLSMGSGNTIYF. Variable domain in full (rest from reference TRBV28 and TRBJ1-3): DVKVTQSSRYLVKRTGEKVFLECVQDMDHENMFWYRQDPGLGLRLIYFSYDVKMKEKGDIPEGYSVSREKKERFSLILESASTNQTSMYLCASGLSMGSGNTIYFGEGSWLTVV.

This clone appeared many times. The chain is built from TRBV6-1 and TRBJ1-1, with D unresolved. Germline values: CDR1 MNHNS, CDR2 SASEGT. V lost 6 bases and J 7 bases, leaving 18 bases between the germline ends. The length of the CDR3 is 14 residues. CDR3 sequence reads: CASRPGRNLFEAFF. CDR3 nucleotide sequence: TGTGCCAGCAGACCCGGACGTAACCTCTTTGAAGCTTTCTTT.

This clone was counted between two and nine times. The rearrangement links TRBV6-1 to TRBJ1-1, with TRBD1 as a possible D gene (6 bases). With 7 bases removed from V and 0 bases from J, the gap between germline ends came to 15 bases. The CDR3 covers 15 residues. Germline-derived CDR1 and CDR2 are MNHNS and SASEGT. Written as DNA, the CDR3 is TGTGCCAGCAACAGGGTAGTAGGGATGAACACTGAAGCTTTCTTT. Protein: CASNRVVGMNTEAFF.

The V call is TRBV9, the J call TRBJ2-1, with 11 positions matching TRBD2. The CDR3 is 17 amino acids. V dropped 2 bases and J dropped 8; count of bases not matched to a gene: 12. Looked up from germline, CDR1 is SGDLS and CDR2 is YYNGEE. This CDR3 is CASSVGVAGGPPDEQFF. CDR3 in DNA: TGTGCCAGCAGCGTCGGGGTAGCGGGAGGGCCTCCGGATGAGCAGTTCTTC.

The J gene is TRBJ2-6, the V gene TRBV27; D not resolved. Trimming pared 8 bases from V and 0 bases from J, leaving 5 bases between. The CDR3 totals 13 residues. Germline CDR1 MNHEY, CDR2 SMNVEV (reference sequence). The CDR3 sequence is CASSPSGANVLTF. The CDR3, as DNA: TGTGCCAGCTCTCCCTCTGGGGCCAACGTCCTGACTTTC.

This clone was detected a few times. The chain is built from TRBV6-1 and TRBJ1-2; no reliable D call. The CDR3 spans 11 residues. Trimming shortened V by 0 bases and J by 7 bases, and 3 bases separated the two germline ends. Per the germline V gene, CDR1 is MNHNS and CDR2 is SASEGT. The CDR3: CASSEAAGYTF. In nucleotides, the CDR3 is TGTGCCAGCAGTGAAGCGGCTGGCTACACCTTC.

This clone was seen a handful of times. The chain links TRBV27 to TRBJ1-6; no reliable D call. CDR1 MNHEY and CDR2 SMNVEV come from the germline V gene (reference sequence). The V gene lost 4 bases and the J gene lost 10 bases, with 17 bases spanning the gap. CDR3 size: 15 residues. The CDR3 DNA sequence: TGTGCCAGCAGTTCGTCAAGGTCGGGAAGGTCACCCCTCCACTTT. Protein: CASSSSRSGRSPLHF.

This clone was found a few times. The V gene is TRBV28, the J gene TRBJ2-7; TRBD1 might be the D (6 bases). Trimming removed 2 bases at V and 3 bases at J, with 14 bases between. Germline lookup yields CDR1 MDHEN and CDR2 SYDVKM. The CDR3 runs 15 residues. CDR3 region: CASSLKFTGIYEQYF. The CDR3 DNA is TGTGCCAGCAGTTTAAAATTTACAGGGATCTACGAGCAGTACTTC.

The rearrangement joins TRBV6-1 to TRBJ1-1, with 10 bases matching TRBD1. Germline V lookup: CDR1 MNHNS, CDR2 SASEGT. With V trimmed by 3 bases and J by 9 bases, 16 bases remained unmatched. The CDR3 is made up of 17 amino acids. CDR3 sequence: CASSDRDRGRGWAQAFF. The CDR3 nucleotides read TGTGCCAGCAGTGACCGGGACAGGGGTAGGGGGTGGGCTCAAGCTTTCTTT.

This clone was counted only a few times. This rearrangement joins TRBV19 to TRBJ2-7, with TRBD2 identical over 7 bases. This CDR3 has 15 amino acids. V trimming: 6 bases; J trimming: 2 bases; junction bases outside the gene matches: 10. Germline V gives CDR1 LNHDA, CDR2 SQIVND (reference sequence). CDR3 sequence reads: CASSWGGSPTYEQYF. For the CDR3, the DNA is TGTGCCAGTAGCTGGGGGGGTAGCCCAACCTACGAGCAGTACTTC.

This clone was counted a few times. The CDR3: CASSLNEGGEAFF. CDR3 DNA: TGTGCCAGCAGTTTAAACGAAGGCGGGGAAGCTTTCTTT. The rearrangement joins TRBV12-3 or TRBV12-4 to TRBJ1-1, with unresolved D. V dropped 2 bases and J dropped 8 bases, with 12 bases sitting between them. The CDR3 runs 13 residues.